What follows are 9 T cell receptor beta chains derived from one specimen sequenced in a study of cytomegalovirus exposure and HLA in healthy donors. PCR primers comprised 60 Vbeta and 13 Jbeta primers. Libraries were prepared by immunoSEQ multiplex PCR; TCRdb keeps only in-frame clonotypes and omits some of them. The table shows approximately 200,000 clones, with roughly 80% occurring only once. Sequenced: PBMCs. Receptors were obtained from a man aged 40-50 years in good health and CMV-seronegative.

This chain connects TRBV18 to TRBJ2-3, with no clear D. This CDR3 region has 12 residues. Germline V gene data show CDR1 as KGHSH and CDR2 as LQKENI. Trimming cost V 6 bases and J 5 bases, with 9 bases left between them. This CDR3 is CASSRARDTQYF. CDR3 sequence (DNA): TGTGCCAGCTCCCGCGCCCGAGATACGCAGTATTTT.

This chain uses TRBV11-1 with TRBJ2-1; the D is unclear. Between the trimmed V and J ends, which lost 2 bases and 0 bases, there was a span of 8 bases. Germline V gene sequence: CDR1 SGHAT, CDR2 FQDESV (reference sequence). The CDR3 sequence is 15 residues long. The CDR3 DNA is TGTGCCAGCAGCTTAAACGGGTTCTCCTACAATGAGCAGTTCTTC. Amino acids: CASSLNGFSYNEQFF.

The chain uses TRBV5-4 and TRBJ1-1; 8 positions match TRBD1. V shed 6 bases, J shed 0 bases, and the junction held 7 bases outside the gene matches. Germline V lookup: CDR1 SGHNT, CDR2 YYREEE (reference sequence). The CDR3 runs to 15 residues. In DNA, the CDR3 is TGTGCCAGCACACCGACAGGGGTTATGAACACTGAAGCTTTCTTT. It specifies CASTPTGVMNTEAFF.

This chain's CDR3 is CASSQAGEGNTF. CDR3 in DNA: TGTGCCAGCAGCCAAGCCGGGGAGGGGAACACCTTC. V is TRBV7-8 and J is TRBJ1-2; TRBD1 might be the D (5 bases). Deletions cut 5 bases from V and 12 bases from J, with 16 bases between. The germline gives CDR1 SGHVS, CDR2 FQNEAQ. The CDR3 totals 12 residues. The full variable domain, completed using reference TRBV7-8 and TRBJ1-2, is GAGVSQSPRYKVAKRGQDVALRCDPISGHVSLFWYQQALGQGPEFLTYFQNEAQLDKSGLPSDRFFAERPEGSVSTLKIQRTQQEDSAVYLCASSQAGEGNTFGSGTRLTVV.

The chain employs TRBV29-1 and TRBJ1-1, with 9 bases matching TRBD1. This CDR3 contains 15 residues. Unmatched junction bases numbered 11, after V lost 4 bases and J lost 5 bases. Per the germline V gene, CDR1 is SQVTM and CDR2 is ANQGSEA. CDR3 sequence reads: CSVVSTRQGGTEAFF. The CDR3 DNA reads as TGCAGCGTTGTGTCGACGCGACAGGGGGGGACTGAAGCTTTCTTT.

This clone was counted between two and nine times. The chain carries TRBV9 and TRBJ1-1; 7 bases are a match to TRBD1. The V gene end was trimmed by 4 bases and the J gene end by 5 bases; junction bases not matched to a gene: 8. The germline V gene encodes CDR1 SGDLS and CDR2 YYNGEE. The CDR3 spans 14 residues. The chain's CDR3 is CASSTTGDGTEAFF. CDR3 nucleotide sequence: TGTGCCAGCAGCACTACAGGGGACGGAACTGAAGCTTTCTTT.

V is TRBV4-1 and J is TRBJ2-7; 8 bases match TRBD2. J gave up 5 bases and V 1 base, and 7 bases lay outside the gene matches. Germline lookup yields CDR1 MGHRA and CDR2 YSYEKL. This CDR3 region has 15 residues. This chain's CDR3 is CASSQVLSGSHEQYF. The CDR3 DNA sequence: TGCGCCAGCAGCCAAGTTTTGAGCGGGAGCCACGAGCAGTACTTC.

The V and J genes are TRBV27 and TRBJ2-7; 7 nucleotides agree with TRBD2. Germline-derived CDR1 and CDR2 are MNHEY and SMNVEV (reference sequence). V was pared by 3 bases and J by 0 bases, with 5 bases of the junction left unmatched. CDR3 length: 15 amino acids. The CDR3 loop is CASSFEAGSSYEQYF. CDR3 DNA sequence: TGTGCCAGCAGTTTCGAAGCGGGGAGCTCCTACGAGCAGTACTTC.

The chain is built from TRBV20-1 and TRBJ1-2; D remains unclear. CDR1 is DFQATT and CDR2 is SNEGSKA in the germline V gene (reference sequence). The CDR3 extends over 10 amino acids. V lost 8 bases, J lost 8 bases, and 12 bases lay in between. The CDR3 spells CSSDAGGYTF. In DNA form, the CDR3 reads TGCAGTTCGGACGCGGGCGGCTACACCTTC.